This TCR beta chain appears in the sequencing data of a study of T-cell memory formation after mild COVID-19. Study findings and constraints: What remained unconfirmed was the SARS-CoV-2 specificity of second-wave clones peaking on day 37.

CDR1 and CDR2 from the germline V gene are SGHRS and YFSETQ. The V gene lost 0 bases and the J gene lost 7 bases, with 11 bases spanning the gap. There are 14 residues in the CDR3. One entry per CDR3 protein, called by TCRdb with MiXCR from the 5' RACE reads. Of about 180,000 distinct CDR3 sequences listed, approximately 16% are singletons. This clonotype appeared a few times. Its antigen is unidentified. The sequence was obtained from an adult woman who had mild COVID-19 (a few samples of this study predate the infection). Cell type and time point are not known. Material: PBMCs or a T cell subset sorted from them (not recorded which). V usage is TRBV5-1 and J usage is TRBJ2-1; the D call may be TRBD1 or TRBD2 (5 bases each). The CDR3 loop is CASSLGDAQNEQFF. The CDR3 DNA reads TGCGCCAGCAGCTTGGGGGACGCTCAGAATGAGCAGTTCTTC. The whole variable domain, filled in from reference TRBV5-1 and TRBJ2-1, reads KAGVTQTPRYLIKTRGQQVTLSCSPISGHRSVSWYQQTPGQGLQFLFEYFSETQRNKGNFPGRFSGRQFSNSRSEMNVSTLELGDSALYLCASSLGDAQNEQFFGPGTRLTVL.